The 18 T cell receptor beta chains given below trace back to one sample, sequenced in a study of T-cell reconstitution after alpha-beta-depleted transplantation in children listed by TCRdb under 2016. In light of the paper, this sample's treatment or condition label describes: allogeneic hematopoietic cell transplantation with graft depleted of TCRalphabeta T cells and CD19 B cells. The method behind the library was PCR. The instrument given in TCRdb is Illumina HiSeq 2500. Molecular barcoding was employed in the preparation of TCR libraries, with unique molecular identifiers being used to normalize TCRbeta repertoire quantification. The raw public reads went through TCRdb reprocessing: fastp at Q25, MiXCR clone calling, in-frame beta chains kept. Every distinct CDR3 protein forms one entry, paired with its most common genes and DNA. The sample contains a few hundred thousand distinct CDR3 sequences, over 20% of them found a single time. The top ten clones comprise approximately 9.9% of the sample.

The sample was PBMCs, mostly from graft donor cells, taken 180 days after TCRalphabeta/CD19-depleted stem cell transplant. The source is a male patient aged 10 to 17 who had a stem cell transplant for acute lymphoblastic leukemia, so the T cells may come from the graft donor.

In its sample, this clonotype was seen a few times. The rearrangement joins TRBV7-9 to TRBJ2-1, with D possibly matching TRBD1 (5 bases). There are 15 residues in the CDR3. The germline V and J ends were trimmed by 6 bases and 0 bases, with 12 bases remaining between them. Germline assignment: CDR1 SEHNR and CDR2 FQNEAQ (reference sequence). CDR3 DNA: TGTGCCAGCAGGTCTCACAGGTCCTCCTACAATGAGCAGTTCTTC. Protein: CASRSHRSSYNEQFF.

This chain's CDR3 is CASRSGLAYEQYF. In DNA form, the CDR3 reads TGCGCCAGCAGATCCGGACTAGCCTACGAGCAGTACTTC. J is TRBJ2-7 and V is TRBV5-1; 7 nucleotides line up with TRBD2. The CDR3 runs to 13 residues. The germline V gene has CDR1 SGHRS and CDR2 YFSETQ. V lost 5 bases and J lost 2; bases outside the gene matches: 4.

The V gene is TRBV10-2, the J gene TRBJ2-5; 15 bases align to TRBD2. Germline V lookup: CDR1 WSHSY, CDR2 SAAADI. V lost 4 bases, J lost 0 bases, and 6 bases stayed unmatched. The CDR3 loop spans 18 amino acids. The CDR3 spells CASSGTSGRAKNQETQYF. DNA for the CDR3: TGCGCCAGCAGTGGGACTAGCGGGAGGGCAAAAAACCAAGAGACCCAGTACTTC.

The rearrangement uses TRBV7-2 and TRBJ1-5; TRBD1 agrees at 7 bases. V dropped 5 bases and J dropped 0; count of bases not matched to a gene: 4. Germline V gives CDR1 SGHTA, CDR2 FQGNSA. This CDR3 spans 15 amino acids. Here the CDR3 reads CASSPGTDSNQPQHF. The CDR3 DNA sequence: TGTGCCAGCAGCCCCGGGACAGATAGCAATCAGCCCCAGCATTTT.

The CDR3 spells CASSKENSAGPDPYEQYF. In DNA, the CDR3 is TGTGCCAGCAGCAAAGAGAATTCCGCGGGGCCTGACCCCTACGAGCAGTACTTC. The chain recombines TRBV21-1 with TRBJ2-7; the table's D gene call, TRBD1, was not cross checked with the DNA. TRBV21-1 is assigned pseudogene status. CDR3 length equals 18 residues.

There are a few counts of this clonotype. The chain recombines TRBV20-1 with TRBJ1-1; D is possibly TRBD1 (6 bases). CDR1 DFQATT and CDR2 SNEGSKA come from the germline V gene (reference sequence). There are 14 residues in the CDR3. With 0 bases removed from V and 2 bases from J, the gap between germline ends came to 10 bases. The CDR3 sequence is CSARDRQANTEAFF. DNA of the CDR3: TGCAGTGCTAGAGATCGACAGGCCAACACTGAAGCTTTCTTT.

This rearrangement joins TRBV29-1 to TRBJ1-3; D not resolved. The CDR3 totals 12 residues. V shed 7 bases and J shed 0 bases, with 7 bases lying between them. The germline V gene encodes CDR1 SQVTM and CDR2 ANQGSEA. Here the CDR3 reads CSGGFSGNTIYF. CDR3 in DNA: TGCAGCGGGGGTTTCTCTGGAAACACCATATATTTT.

CDR3 nucleotide sequence: TGCGCCAGCAGCCGGACAGGGTTCTCAGATACGCAGTATTTT. Residues: CASSRTGFSDTQYF. The chain carries TRBV5-1 and TRBJ2-3, with 8 bases lining up with TRBD1. The CDR3 runs 14 residues. The germline gives CDR1 SGHRS, CDR2 YFSETQ. Trimming took 4 bases from V and 4 from J; bases not matched to a gene: 5.

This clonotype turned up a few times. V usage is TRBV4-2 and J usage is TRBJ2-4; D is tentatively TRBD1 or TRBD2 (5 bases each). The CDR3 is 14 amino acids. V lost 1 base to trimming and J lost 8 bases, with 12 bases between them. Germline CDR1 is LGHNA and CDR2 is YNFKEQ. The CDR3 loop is CASSQAPGTYIQYF. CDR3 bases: TGTGCCAGCAGCCAAGCGCCCGGGACGTACATTCAGTACTTC.

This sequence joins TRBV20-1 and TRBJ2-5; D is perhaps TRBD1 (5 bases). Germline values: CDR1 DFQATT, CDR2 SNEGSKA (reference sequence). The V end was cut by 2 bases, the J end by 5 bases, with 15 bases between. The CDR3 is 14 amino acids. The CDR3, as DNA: TGCAGTGCTAGACCCCCCCGGACATGGGAGACCCAGTACTTC. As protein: CSARPPRTWETQYF.

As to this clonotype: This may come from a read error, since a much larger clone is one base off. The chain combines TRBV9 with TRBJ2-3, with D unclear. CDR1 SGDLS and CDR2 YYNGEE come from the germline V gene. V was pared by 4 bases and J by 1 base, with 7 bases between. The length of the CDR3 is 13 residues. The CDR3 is CASSPWGTDTQYF. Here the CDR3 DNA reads TGTGCCAGCAGCCCCTGGGGCACAGATACGCAGTATTTT.

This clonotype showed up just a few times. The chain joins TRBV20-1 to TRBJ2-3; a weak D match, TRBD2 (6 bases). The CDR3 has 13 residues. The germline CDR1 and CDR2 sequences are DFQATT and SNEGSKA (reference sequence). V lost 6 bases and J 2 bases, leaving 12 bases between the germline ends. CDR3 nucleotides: TGCAGTGCCAGGGACTTGCCCACAGATACGCAGTATTTT. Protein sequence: CSARDLPTDTQYF.

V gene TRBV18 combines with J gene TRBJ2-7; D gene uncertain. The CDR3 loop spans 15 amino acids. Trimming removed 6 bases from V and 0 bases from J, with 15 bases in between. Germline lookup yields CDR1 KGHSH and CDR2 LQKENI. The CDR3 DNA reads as TGTGCCAGCTCTCGAGTCCCCAGGAGCTCCTACGAGCAGTACTTC. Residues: CASSRVPRSSYEQYF.

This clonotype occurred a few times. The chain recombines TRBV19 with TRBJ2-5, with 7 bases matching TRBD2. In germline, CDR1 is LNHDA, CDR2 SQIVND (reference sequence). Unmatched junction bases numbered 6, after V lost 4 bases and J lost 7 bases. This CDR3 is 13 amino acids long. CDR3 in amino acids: CASSREGSATQYF. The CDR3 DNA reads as TGTGCCAGTAGTAGGGAGGGCTCAGCGACCCAGTACTTC. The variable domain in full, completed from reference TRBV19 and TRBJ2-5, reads DGGITQSPKYLFRKEGQNVTLSCEQNLNHDAMYWYRQDPGQGLRLIYYSQIVNDFQKGDIAEGYSVSREKKESFPLTVTSAQKNPTAFYLCASSREGSATQYFGPGTRLLVL.

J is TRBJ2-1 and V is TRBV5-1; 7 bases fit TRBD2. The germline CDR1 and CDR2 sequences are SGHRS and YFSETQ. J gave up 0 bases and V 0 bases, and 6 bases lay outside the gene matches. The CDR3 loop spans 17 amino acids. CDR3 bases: TGCGCCAGCAGCTTGGGACAGCGGGAAAGCTCCTACAATGAGCAGTTCTTC. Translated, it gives CASSLGQRESSYNEQFF.

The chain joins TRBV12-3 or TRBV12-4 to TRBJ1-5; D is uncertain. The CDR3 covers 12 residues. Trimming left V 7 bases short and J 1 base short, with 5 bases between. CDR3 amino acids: CASKDSNQPQHF. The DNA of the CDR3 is TGTGCCAGCAAGGACAGCAATCAGCCCCAGCATTTT.

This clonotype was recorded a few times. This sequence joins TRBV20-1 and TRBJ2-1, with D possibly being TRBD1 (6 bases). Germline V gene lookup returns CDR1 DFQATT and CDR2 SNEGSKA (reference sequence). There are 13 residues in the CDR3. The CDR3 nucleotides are TGCAGGGGAACCCGGGACAAAGACAATGAGCAGTTCTTC. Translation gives CRGTRDKDNEQFF.

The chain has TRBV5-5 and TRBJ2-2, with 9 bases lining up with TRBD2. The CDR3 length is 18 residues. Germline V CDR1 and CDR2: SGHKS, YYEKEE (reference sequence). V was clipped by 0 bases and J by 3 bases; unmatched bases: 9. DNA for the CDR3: TGTGCCAGCAGCTTGGTCTTAGCGGGAGCCCCCGACACCGGGGAGCTGTTTTTT. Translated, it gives CASSLVLAGAPDTGELFF.